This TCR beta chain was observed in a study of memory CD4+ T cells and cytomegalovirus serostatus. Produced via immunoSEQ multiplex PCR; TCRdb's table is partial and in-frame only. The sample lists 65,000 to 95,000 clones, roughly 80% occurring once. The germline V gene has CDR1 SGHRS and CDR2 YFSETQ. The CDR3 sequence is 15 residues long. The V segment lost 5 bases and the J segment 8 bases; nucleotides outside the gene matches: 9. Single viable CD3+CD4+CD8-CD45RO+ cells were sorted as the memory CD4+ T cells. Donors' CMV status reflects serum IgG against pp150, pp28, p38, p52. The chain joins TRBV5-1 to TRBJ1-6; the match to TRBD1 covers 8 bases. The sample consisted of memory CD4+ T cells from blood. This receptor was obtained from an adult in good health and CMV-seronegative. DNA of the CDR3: TGCGCCAGCAGTTCAGGACAGGGCAATCATTCACCCCTCCACTTT. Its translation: CASSSGQGNHSPLHF.